One and the same sample provided the 10 T cell receptor beta chains below, sequenced in a study of T cells in Graves' hyperthyroidism and ophthalmopathy. Amplified TCR beta CDR3 regions derived from RNA transcripts. With the HTBI primer set, the TCR CDR3 went through a first round of RT-PCR. TCRdb reprocessed the multiplex PCR reads with MiXCR, giving one entry per CDR3 protein. The data contain about 200,000 distinct CDR3 sequences, about 17% of them singletons. The specimen was blood. These TCRs come from a man aged 35 to 55 with Graves' hyperthyroidism.

To note about this clonotype: This may arise from a read error, as a much more abundant clone is one base away. V usage is TRBV2 and J usage is TRBJ1-6; D gene uncertain. From germline, CDR1 is SNHLY and CDR2 FYNNEI. The CDR3 consists of 11 residues. CDR3 coding DNA: TGTGCCAGCGGGCGGAATTCACCCCCCCACTTT. The encoded protein is CASGRNSPPHF.

This clonotype was detected ten times or more. The chain links TRBV20-1 to TRBJ1-1, with a tentative D call TRBD1 (5 bases). Trimming stripped 2 bases from V and 0 bases from J, with 13 bases between. CDR3 length: 15 residues. Per germline, CDR1 DFQATT and CDR2 SNEGSKA (reference sequence). CDR3 region: CSARSGNRMNTEAFF. As DNA, the CDR3 is TGCAGTGCTAGATCAGGGAACCGAATGAACACTGAAGCTTTCTTT.

This clonotype was seen many times. The chain employs TRBV6-6 and TRBJ2-7; D uncertain. The CDR3 sequence is 16 residues long. Looked up from germline, CDR1 is MNHNY and CDR2 is SVGAGI (reference sequence). Trimming left V 0 bases short and J 1 base short, with 13 bases between. The CDR3 nucleotides read TGTGCCAGCAGTTACTCGCTGGGTTCCTCTTCCTACGAGCAGTACTTC. This sequence encodes CASSYSLGSSSYEQYF.

This clonotype was seen at least ten times. CDR3 sequence: CASSESNQPQHF. CDR3 DNA: TGTGCCAGCAGTGAGAGTAATCAGCCCCAGCATTTT. The J gene is TRBJ1-5, the V gene TRBV28; D not resolved. The CDR3 contains 12 residues. CDR1 is MDHEN, CDR2 SYDVKM, per germline. V was clipped by 5 bases and J by 4 bases, with 6 bases between them.

In this sample, this clonotype turned up a few times. CDR3 in amino acids: CASSQRTGENSPLHF. The CDR3 DNA follows: TGCGCCAGCAGCCAACGGACAGGGGAAAATTCACCCCTCCACTTT. The rearrangement links TRBV4-3 to TRBJ1-6; 9 bases fit TRBD1. This CDR3 is built from 15 residues. Germline CDR1 is LGHNA and CDR2 is YSLEER. The V and J ends lost 2 bases and 7 bases, in that order; junction bases with no gene match: 3.

A remark on this clonotype: A single base separates this from a much larger clone, so it may be a read error. The chain carries TRBV12-3 or TRBV12-4 and TRBJ1-5; D remains unclear. CDR3 length equals 14 residues. This chain's CDR3 is CVSTREYSNQPQHF. In nucleotides, the CDR3 is TGTGTCAGCACCCGGGAATATAGCAATCAGCCCCAGCATTTT.

This clonotype was counted many times. This chain links TRBV27 with TRBJ1-2, with TRBD1 identical over 7 bases. Looked up from germline, CDR1 is MNHEY and CDR2 is SMNVEV (reference sequence). The CDR3 runs 16 residues. V was clipped by 3 bases and J by 5 bases; unmatched bases: 12. CDR3 in amino acids: CASSFGRAGGLYGYTF. The CDR3 DNA reads TGTGCCAGCAGTTTTGGGAGGGCAGGGGGTTTATATGGCTACACCTTC.

This clonotype was seen many times. This rearrangement joins TRBV30 to TRBJ2-7; tentatively, D is TRBD1 (5 bases). Germline V gene data show CDR1 as GTSNPN and CDR2 as SVGIG (reference sequence). The CDR3 extends over 15 amino acids. Trimming cost V 0 bases and J 0 bases, with 12 bases left between them. The CDR3 region has the DNA TGTGCCTGGAGTGTCACAGGAGCATTCTCCTACGAGCAGTACTTC. This codes for CAWSVTGAFSYEQYF. The whole variable domain, remainder taken from reference TRBV30 and TRBJ2-7, is SQTIHQWPATLVQPVGSPLSLECTVEGTSNPNLYWYRQAAGRGLQLLFYSVGIGQISSEVPQNLSASRPQDRQFILSSKKLLLSDSGFYLCAWSVTGAFSYEQYFGPGTRLTVT.

This clonotype showed up many times. The chain recombines TRBV2 with TRBJ1-4, with D unresolved. The V gene's germline CDR1 is SNHLY and CDR2 FYNNEI. The CDR3 contains 14 residues. Trimming stripped 3 bases from V and 9 bases from J, with 14 bases between. In DNA form, the CDR3 reads TGTGCCAGCAGTGACAGGTCAAGGAGGAAAAAACTGTTTTTT. It codes for CASSDRSRRKKLFF.

The rearrangement links TRBV10-3 to TRBJ2-2, with D possibly matching TRBD2 (5 bases). V lost 7 bases and J 4 bases, leaving 13 bases between the germline ends. The CDR3 length is 14 residues. Germline-derived CDR1 and CDR2 are ENHRY and SYGVKD. The CDR3 sequence is CAIKEGSGTGELFF. The CDR3 DNA is TGTGCCATCAAAGAGGGAAGCGGCACCGGGGAGCTGTTTTTT.